The clone carrying this TCR beta chain showed up just a few times. Its specificity is not known. This entry comes from a study of T cell responses to AZD1222 COVID-19 vaccine. Study-wide context: The analysis combined second doses at about 4 or about 12 weeks.

This CDR3 region has 14 residues. Germline values: CDR1 LNHNV, CDR2 YYDKDF (reference sequence). The V end lost 5 bases, the J end lost 0 bases, and 8 bases lay between the germline ends. General observations from the study: Two doses of AZD1222 preceded a rise in Spike-specific TCR breadth and depth. Baseline serostatus was positive in only 5 to 7 AZD1222 recipients. Donors in the cohort were predominantly white British and more often female, and clonal diversity was possibly underestimated.

The table came from immunoSEQ multiplex PCR; TCRdb's copy has only in-frame clones and leaves some out. The sample consists of some 100,000 clones, around nine tenths of them appearing once. Sequenced material: peripheral blood, taken on day 0 of AZD1222 vaccination. This clonotype was sampled from an adult in good health. The chain carries TRBV15 and TRBJ1-5, with D possibly being TRBD1 (5 bases). CDR3 amino acids: CATSGGYSNQPQHF. The CDR3 bases are TGTGCCACCAGCGGGGGGTATAGCAATCAGCCCCAGCATTTT.